This T cell receptor beta chain was sequenced in a study of shared clonotypes between healthy human individuals. Background on the study: Each donor contributed plates that comprised three CD4 naive, three CD4 memory, two CD8 naive and one CD8 memory.

General observations from the study: It was the few donors that limited the genetic and exposure-history diversity represented.

Nashville, Tennessee was home to all donors, each a Caucasian adult. Researchers partitioned CD4+ cells into CD45RA+ naive and CD45RA-negative memory subsets. Clones were read by immunoSEQ multiplex PCR, and TCRdb kept only the in-frame ones, dropping some. The sample has a few hundred thousand clones, 95% to 98% seen once. Comment on this clone: Its antigen is currently unknown.

The sample was naive CD4+ T cells sorted from blood. As to subset: CD45RA+ positively selected. This sequence originates from a woman aged 30 to 39 in good health.

The CDR3 coding sequence is TGTGCCAGCAGACGACAGGGGGCCCCTGGCGAGCAGTACTTC. Translating it yields CASRRQGAPGEQYF. This rearrangement joins TRBV28 to TRBJ2-7; TRBD1 agrees at 10 bases. The CDR3 has 14 residues. J lost 6 bases, V lost 6 bases, and 8 bases had no gene match. CDR1 and CDR2 (germline): MDHEN, SYDVKM. Using reference TRBV28 and TRBJ2-7 for the parts outside the CDR3, the full variable domain is DVKVTQSSRYLVKRTGEKVFLECVQDMDHENMFWYRQDPGLGLRLIYFSYDVKMKEKGDIPEGYSVSREKKERFSLILESASTNQTSMYLCASRRQGAPGEQYFGPGTRLTVT.